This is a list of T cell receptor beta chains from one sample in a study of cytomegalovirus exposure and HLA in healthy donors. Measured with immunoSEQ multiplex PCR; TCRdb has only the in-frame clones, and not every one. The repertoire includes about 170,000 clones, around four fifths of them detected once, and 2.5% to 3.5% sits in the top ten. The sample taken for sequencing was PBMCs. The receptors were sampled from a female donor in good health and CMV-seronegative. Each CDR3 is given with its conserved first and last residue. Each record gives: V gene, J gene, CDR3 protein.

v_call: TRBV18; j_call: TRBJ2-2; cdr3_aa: CASSPIAGDYTGELFF
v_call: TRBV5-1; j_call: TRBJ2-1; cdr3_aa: CASSISGVAYNEQFF
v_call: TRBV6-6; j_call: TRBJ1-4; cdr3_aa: CASSLQGGEEKLFF
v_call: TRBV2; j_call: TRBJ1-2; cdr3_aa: CASSVADSVDGYTF
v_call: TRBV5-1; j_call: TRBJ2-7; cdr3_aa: CASSHRDRGLGEQYF
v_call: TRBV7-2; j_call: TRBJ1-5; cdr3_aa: CASSYKRQGSQPQHF
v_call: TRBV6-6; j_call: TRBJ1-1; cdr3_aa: CASSHPGQGGTEAFF
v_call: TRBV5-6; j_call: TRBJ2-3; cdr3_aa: CASSLGPQLTDTQYF
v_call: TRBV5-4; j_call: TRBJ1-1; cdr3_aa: CASSLTTGATEAFF
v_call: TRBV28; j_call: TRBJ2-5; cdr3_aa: CASSLFQREETQYF
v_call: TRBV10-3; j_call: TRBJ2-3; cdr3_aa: CAISPSGTVDTQYF
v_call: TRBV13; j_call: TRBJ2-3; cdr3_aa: CASSPGLGYTDTQYF
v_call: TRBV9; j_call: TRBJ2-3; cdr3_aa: CASSVGTTGSDTQYF
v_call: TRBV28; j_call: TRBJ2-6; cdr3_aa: CASSYLKRGTGANVLAF
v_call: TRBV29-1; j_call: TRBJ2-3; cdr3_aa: CSAHRGYSTDTQYF
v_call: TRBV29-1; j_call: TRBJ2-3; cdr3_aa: CSVGELLTDTQYF
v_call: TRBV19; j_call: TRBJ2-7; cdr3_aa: CASSPSGTRSYEQYF
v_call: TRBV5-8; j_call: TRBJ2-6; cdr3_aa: CASSLSGANVLTF
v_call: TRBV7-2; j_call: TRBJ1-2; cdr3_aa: CASSLVRPQEAYGYTF
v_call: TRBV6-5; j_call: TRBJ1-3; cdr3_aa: CASSYRGSGNTIYF
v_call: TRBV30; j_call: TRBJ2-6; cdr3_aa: CAWSAWGQGLAGANVLTF
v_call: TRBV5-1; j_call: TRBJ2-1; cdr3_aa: CASSWGLADNEQFF
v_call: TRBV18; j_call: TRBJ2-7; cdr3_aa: CASSPPTSGRNEQYF
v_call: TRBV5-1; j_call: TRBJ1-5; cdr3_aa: CASSARGEDNQPQHF
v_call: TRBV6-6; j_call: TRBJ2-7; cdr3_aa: CASSYSSGEQYF
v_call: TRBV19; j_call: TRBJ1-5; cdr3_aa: CASSTGVMPQHF
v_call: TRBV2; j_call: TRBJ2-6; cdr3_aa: CASRLTLAISGANVLTF
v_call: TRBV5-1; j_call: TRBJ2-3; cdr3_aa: CASSFGGRSDTQYF
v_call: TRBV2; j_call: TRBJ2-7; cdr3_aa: CASSEPTGGLRRSYEQYF
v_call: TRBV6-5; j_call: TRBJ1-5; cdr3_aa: CASSARFNQPQHF
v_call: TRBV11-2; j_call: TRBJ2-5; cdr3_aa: CASSPQETQYF
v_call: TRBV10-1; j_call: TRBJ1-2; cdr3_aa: CASSESTGQGHHGYTF
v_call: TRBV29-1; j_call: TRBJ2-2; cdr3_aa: CSVGLSGGSTGELFF
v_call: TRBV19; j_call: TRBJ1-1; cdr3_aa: CASSNLYSAPGEAFF
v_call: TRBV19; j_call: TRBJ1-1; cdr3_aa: CASSIEGSMNTEAFF
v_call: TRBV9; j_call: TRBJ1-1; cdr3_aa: CASSPRTGVNTEAFF
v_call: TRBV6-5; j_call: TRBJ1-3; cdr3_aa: CASSFLNTIYF
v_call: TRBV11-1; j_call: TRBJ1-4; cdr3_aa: CASSLEGATNEKLFF
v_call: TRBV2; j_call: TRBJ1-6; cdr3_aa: CASTPDRATNSPLHF
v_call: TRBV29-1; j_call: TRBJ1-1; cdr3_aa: CSVEQAHTEAFF
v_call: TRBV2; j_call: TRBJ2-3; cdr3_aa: CASRDLLAGGPTDTQYF
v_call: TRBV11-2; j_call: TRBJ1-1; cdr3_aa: CASSLDRYSTEAFF
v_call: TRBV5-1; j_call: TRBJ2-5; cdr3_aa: CASSSTSGQETQYF
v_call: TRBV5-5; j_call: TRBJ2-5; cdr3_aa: CASSLARRGRLETQYF
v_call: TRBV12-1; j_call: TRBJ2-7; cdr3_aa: CASSFDGTSVNLGYEQYF
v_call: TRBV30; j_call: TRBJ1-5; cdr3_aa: CAWSIGQGGNQPQHF
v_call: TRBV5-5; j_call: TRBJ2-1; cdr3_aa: CASSQTGSYNEQFF
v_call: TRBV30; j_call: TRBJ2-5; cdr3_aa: CAWSVGASGGQETQYF
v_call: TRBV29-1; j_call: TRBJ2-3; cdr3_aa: CSVVGTQKGPDTQYF
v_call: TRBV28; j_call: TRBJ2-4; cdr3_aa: CASSSPQTGGLNIQYF
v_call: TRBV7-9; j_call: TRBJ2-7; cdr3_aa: CASSLLAGVSNEQYF
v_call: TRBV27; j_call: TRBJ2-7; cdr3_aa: CASSRQEFGRNYEQYF
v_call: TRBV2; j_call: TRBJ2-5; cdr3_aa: CASSNPWESAKETQYF
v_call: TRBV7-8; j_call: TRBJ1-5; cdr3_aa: CASSLGGGQLNQPQHF
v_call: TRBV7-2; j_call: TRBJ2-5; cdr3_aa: CASSSDTVAATTQYF
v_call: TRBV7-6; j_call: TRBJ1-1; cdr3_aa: CASSYVQGRNTEAFF
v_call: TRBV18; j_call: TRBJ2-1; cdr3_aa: CASSPGQGITEQFF